Following are 17 T cell receptor beta chains from one sample sequenced in a study of blood T cell repertoires in COVID-19. Method: immunoSEQ multiplex PCR; TCRdb's copy keeps in-frame clones and lacks some. The profile shows some 220,000 clones, nearly 95% of them singletons. The sequencing input was peripheral blood. The receptors were sampled from a man aged 25-45 years with COVID-19, enrolled during active disease.

The chain links TRBV6-5 to TRBJ2-5; 10 bases line up with TRBD1. The CDR3 spans 14 residues. V shed 4 bases and J 5 bases; nucleotides not matched to a gene: 4. CDR1 and CDR2 from the germline V gene are MNHEY and SVGAGI. CDR3 sequence reads: CASSWTGGSETQYF. The DNA of the CDR3 is TGTGCCAGCAGTTGGACAGGGGGGTCGGAGACCCAGTACTTC.

As DNA, the CDR3 is TGCGCCAGCAGCCAAGGACCAGGTAGCAATCAGCCCCAGCATTTT. Translated, it gives CASSQGPGSNQPQHF. V gene TRBV4-1 combines with J gene TRBJ1-5; D remains unclear. This CDR3 spans 15 amino acids. Germline V gene lookup returns CDR1 MGHRA and CDR2 YSYEKL. The V end lost 1 base, the J end lost 0 bases, and 7 bases lay between the germline ends.

V usage is TRBV11-2 and J usage is TRBJ2-5, with TRBD2 as a possible D gene (6 bases). Between the trimmed V and J ends, which lost 7 bases and 5 bases, there was a span of 23 bases. From germline, CDR1 is SGHAT and CDR2 FQNNGV. The CDR3 contains 16 residues. CDR3 bases: TGTGCCAGCACCCTTAGCTTGTGGGGGGTTGGGGAGACCCAGTACTTC. Translating gives CASTLSLWGVGETQYF.

This sequence joins TRBV30 and TRBJ1-5; D ambiguous. This CDR3 is 13 amino acids long. The V gene's germline CDR1 is GTSNPN and CDR2 SVGIG (reference sequence). Trimming took off 6 bases at V and 2 bases at J, with 11 bases between the two ends. CDR3 sequence (DNA): TGTGCCTGTCAACGGAGGGGCAATCAGCCCCAGCATTTT. Amino acids: CACQRRGNQPQHF.

The chain carries TRBV4-1 and TRBJ1-1; the D is unclear. V was cut by 0 bases and J by 6 bases, with 20 bases left in between. CDR3 size: 17 residues. CDR1 MGHRA and CDR2 YSYEKL come from the germline V gene. CDR3 amino acids: CASSQEGGMSPGAEAFF. The CDR3 DNA follows: TGCGCCAGCAGCCAAGAAGGAGGGATGAGCCCTGGAGCTGAAGCTTTCTTT.

There are a few counts of this clone. V is TRBV27 and J is TRBJ1-4; 8 bases are shared with TRBD1. CDR3 length: 13 amino acids. Trimming at V came to 6 bases and at J to 6 bases, leaving 3 bases not matched to a gene. Germline CDR1 MNHEY, CDR2 SMNVEV (reference sequence). The CDR3 DNA reads TGTGCCAGCAGACTGACAGGGGATGAAAAACTGTTTTTT. It specifies CASRLTGDEKLFF. Full variable domain (remainder filled in from reference TRBV27 and TRBJ1-4): EAQVTQNPRYLITVTGKKLTVTCSQNMNHEYMSWYRQDPGLGLRQIYYSMNVEVTDKGDVPEGYKVSRKEKRNFPLILESPSPNQTSLYFCASRLTGDEKLFFGSGTQLSVL.

The chain is built from TRBV5-4 and TRBJ2-1, with 10 bases that match TRBD2. CDR1 SGHNT and CDR2 YYREEE come from the germline V gene (reference sequence). With 0 bases clipped from V and 0 bases from J, the junction kept 9 bases outside the gene matches. The CDR3 totals 19 residues. The DNA of the CDR3 is TGTGCCAGCAGCTTGGCGGCTCTAGCGGGGGCCGCCTCCTACAATGAGCAGTTCTTC. It translates to CASSLAALAGAASYNEQFF.

This clone has a single count. J is TRBJ1-1 and V is TRBV5-1; possible D gene TRBD1, 6 bases. Germline V lookup: CDR1 SGHRS, CDR2 YFSETQ. The CDR3 is made up of 17 amino acids. Trimming took off 2 bases at V and 0 bases at J, with 17 bases between the two ends. The CDR3 sequence: CASSFSGRTALNTEAFF. CDR3 nucleotide sequence: TGCGCCAGCAGCTTTTCCGGTAGGACAGCCTTGAACACTGAAGCTTTCTTT.

The V gene is TRBV5-6, the J gene TRBJ2-6; 7 bases are shared with TRBD1. The CDR3 is 17 residues long. Trimming cost V 0 bases and J 4 bases; bases outside gene matches: 7. Germline CDR1 reads SGHDT; CDR2 reads YYEEEE. The CDR3 DNA sequence: TGTGCCAGCAGCTTGGGCGACAGGGTCTCCGGGGCCAACGTCCTGACTTTC. This gives the protein CASSLGDRVSGANVLTF.

The rearrangement uses TRBV27 and TRBJ1-6, with a possible D match to TRBD1 (5 bases). The CDR3 is 17 amino acids. The V end was cut by 3 bases, the J end by 10 bases, with 22 bases between. Per germline, CDR1 MNHEY and CDR2 SMNVEV (reference sequence). CDR3 sequence (DNA): TGTGCCAGCAGTTTCTCCGGGGGGGTAAGTGGAAACTCACCCCTCCACTTT. It codes for CASSFSGGVSGNSPLHF.

The V and J genes are TRBV2 and TRBJ1-6, with 11 bases that match TRBD1. The germline V gene has CDR1 SNHLY and CDR2 FYNNEI. CDR3 length: 17 amino acids. Losses at the gene ends were 4 bases for V and 10 bases for J; bases not matched to a gene: 12. DNA of the CDR3: TGTGCCAGCAGTGCATGGACAGGGGGCCTGACCCCCTCACCCCTCCACTTT. It translates to CASSAWTGGLTPSPLHF.

The rearrangement joins TRBV18 to TRBJ1-1; D not resolved. V was pared by 1 base and J by 3 bases, with 6 bases between. CDR3 length: 13 amino acids. CDR1 is KGHSH and CDR2 is LQKENI in the germline V gene. CDR3 DNA: TGTGCCAGCTCACCACTCGGGGACACTGAAGCTTTCTTT. Its translation: CASSPLGDTEAFF. Full variable domain (outside the CDR3, taken from reference TRBV18 and TRBJ1-1): NAGVMQNPRHLVRRRGQEARLRCSPMKGHSHVYWYRQLPEEGLKFMVYLQKENIIDESGMPKERFSAEFPKEGPSILRIQQVVRGDSAAYFCASSPLGDTEAFFGQGTRLTVV.

The chain links TRBV27 to TRBJ2-7; TRBD2 matches 8 bases. This CDR3 has 20 residues. J was trimmed by 2 bases and V by 2 bases; bases with no gene match: 20. The V gene's germline CDR1 is MNHEY and CDR2 SMNVEV (reference sequence). CDR3 protein: CASSLRDRRLAPFTAYEQYF. CDR3 DNA sequence: TGTGCCAGCAGTTTAAGAGACAGGAGACTAGCGCCTTTCACAGCCTACGAGCAGTACTTC.

The genes are TRBV27 and TRBJ1-1; TRBD1 might be the D (6 bases). Looked up from germline, CDR1 is MNHEY and CDR2 is SMNVEV (reference sequence). This CDR3 contains 14 residues. Trimming left V 2 bases short and J 6 bases short, with 13 bases between. In DNA, the CDR3 is TGTGCCAGCAGTTTACGGCCAGGGGTCTCTGAAGCTTTCTTT. Encoded protein: CASSLRPGVSEAFF.

The chain couples TRBV19 to TRBJ2-7, with D possibly matching TRBD1 (6 bases). The CDR3 is 13 residues long. V was cut by 3 bases and J by 3 bases, with 9 bases left in between. CDR1 and CDR2 (germline): LNHDA, SQIVND (reference sequence). CDR3 coding DNA: TGTGCCAGTAGTATGGGACACGGCTACGAGCAGTACTTC. Its translation is CASSMGHGYEQYF.

The chain is built from TRBV11-2 and TRBJ2-5; tentative D call: TRBD2 (6 bases). With 4 bases removed from V and 1 base from J, the gap between germline ends came to 16 bases. The length of the CDR3 is 16 residues. Per the germline V gene, CDR1 is SGHAT and CDR2 is FQNNGV. The CDR3 is CASSSLRGLLQETQYF. The DNA of the CDR3 is TGTGCCAGCAGCTCCCTTAGGGGACTCCTCCAAGAGACCCAGTACTTC. The variable domain in full, with the rest retrieved from reference TRBV11-2 and TRBJ2-5, is EAGVAQSPRYKIIEKRQSVAFWCNPISGHATLYWYQQILGQGPKLLIQFQNNGVVDDSQLPKDRFSAERLKGVDSTLKIQPAKLEDSAVYLCASSSLRGLLQETQYFGPGTRLLVL.

The chain carries TRBV4-1 and TRBJ2-3, with 9 bases aligning to TRBD2. The CDR3 is 17 amino acids. The ends lost 4 bases at V and 0 bases at J; junction bases unmatched: 8. In germline, CDR1 is MGHRA, CDR2 YSYEKL. The CDR3 reads CASSLRLAEQSTDTQYF. CDR3 in DNA: TGCGCCAGCAGCCTCCGACTAGCGGAGCAGAGCACAGATACGCAGTATTTT.